These 11 T cell receptor beta chains came from one sample sequenced in a study of regulatory T cells in long-lasting Graves disease. Building of the TCR beta libraries involved iRepertoire HTBI primers and Arm-PCR of CDR3 regions. One entry per CDR3 protein, called by TCRdb with MiXCR from the multiplex PCR reads. The profile shows under 500,000 distinct CDR3 sequences, about a sixth of them singletons. The time point: newly diagnosed GD, antithyroid drugs for less than 3 months. Isolated PBMC RNA provided the starting material for the TCR library. These sequences were also reported in another study, on T cells in Graves' hyperthyroidism and ophthalmopathy.

Sequencing used peripheral blood mononuclear cells (PBMCs), obtained at new diagnosis, from a patient treated with antithyroid drugs. The receptors here all came from a woman aged 30 to 39 with Graves disease.

The sample holds many counts of this clonotype. CDR3: CASSQGTSGTSTDTQYF. The CDR3 coding sequence is TGTGCCAGCAGCCAAGGGACTAGCGGGACTAGCACAGATACGCAGTATTTT. The V call is TRBV3-1, the J call TRBJ2-3; TRBD2 agrees at 12 bases. Per germline, CDR1 LGHDT and CDR2 YNNKEL (reference sequence). There are 17 residues in the CDR3. The V segment lost 1 base and the J segment 0 bases; nucleotides outside the gene matches: 2.

This clonotype came up many times. V is TRBV6-1 and J is TRBJ2-3, with TRBD2 matching 13 bases. Germline CDR1 and CDR2: MNHNS and SASEGT. V gave up 5 bases and J gave up 3 bases; unmatched junction bases: 17. The CDR3 consists of 20 residues. This CDR3 is CASSPWPRVGLAGATDTQYF. In DNA form, the CDR3 reads TGTGCCAGCAGTCCATGGCCTAGGGTAGGACTAGCGGGAGCGACAGATACGCAGTATTTT.

This clonotype appeared many times. The V gene is TRBV18, the J gene TRBJ2-1; 8 bases fit TRBD1. CDR3 size: 15 residues. With V trimmed by 0 bases and J by 8 bases, 6 bases remained unmatched. Germline V gene sequence: CDR1 KGHSH, CDR2 LQKENI. CDR3 sequence: CASSPPDREGDEQFF. The CDR3 DNA reads as TGTGCCAGCTCACCACCGGACAGGGAAGGGGATGAGCAGTTCTTC.

This clonotype was found many times. V and J are TRBV20-1 and TRBJ2-3, with 8 bases that match TRBD2. The V gene's germline CDR1 is DFQATT and CDR2 SNEGSKA (reference sequence). The CDR3 length is 16 residues. Germline trimming cut 6 bases from V and 5 bases from J; bases unmatched to any gene: 16. The CDR3 coding sequence is TGCAGTGCCCCCCCGGCGCTGGCGGGAGGTGGAGATACGCAGTATTTT. Residues: CSAPPALAGGGDTQYF.

At least ten counts were recorded for this clonotype. The chain has TRBV20-1 and TRBJ1-1; D not resolved. This CDR3 is built from 13 residues. V gave up 0 bases and J gave up 1 base, with 6 bases separating them. In germline, CDR1 is DFQATT, CDR2 SNEGSKA (reference sequence). The CDR3 protein is CSAREGANTEAFF. The DNA for the CDR3 is TGCAGTGCTAGAGAAGGAGCGAACACTGAAGCTTTCTTT.

This clonotype was picked up a small number of times. The rearrangement links TRBV6-2 or TRBV6-3 to TRBJ2-1; 7 bases agree with TRBD1. The CDR3 covers 16 residues. Per the germline V gene, CDR1 is MNHEY and CDR2 is SVGEGT. J was trimmed by 7 bases and V by 8 bases; bases with no gene match: 17. The CDR3 DNA is TGTGCCAGCGGTTTAGTTGACAGGGAAGCGAAAAATGAGCAGTTCTTC. Translating it yields CASGLVDREAKNEQFF.

This clonotype was counted ten times or more. The rearrangement links TRBV7-3 to TRBJ2-1; D tentatively fits TRBD1 or TRBD2 (6 bases each). Germline V lookup: CDR1 SGHTA, CDR2 FQGTGA. This CDR3 comprises 16 residues. Trimming removed 6 bases at V and 5 bases at J, with 20 bases between. The CDR3 DNA follows: TGTGCCAGCAGTCCCTGGGGGGCCCCTCCTAACAATGAGCAGTTCTTC. Its protein is CASSPWGAPPNNEQFF.

This rearrangement joins TRBV2 to TRBJ2-5; 10 positions agree with TRBD2. V trimming: 7 bases; J trimming: 3 bases; junction bases outside the gene matches: 8. CDR3 size: 15 residues. Looked up from germline, CDR1 is SNHLY and CDR2 is FYNNEI. The CDR3 loop reads CASNPGLASKETQYF. As DNA, the CDR3 is TGTGCCAGCAACCCGGGACTAGCGTCAAAAGAGACCCAGTACTTC.

This clonotype was picked up many times. The rearrangement uses TRBV18 and TRBJ2-3; D gene uncertain. Germline values: CDR1 KGHSH, CDR2 LQKENI. The CDR3 contains 14 residues. V lost 3 bases and J 0 bases, leaving 7 bases between the germline ends. CDR3 sequence (DNA): TGTGCCAGCTCACCGATCCCGAGCACAGATACGCAGTATTTT. Amino acid sequence: CASSPIPSTDTQYF.

The chain has TRBV11-2 and TRBJ1-4; D might be TRBD1 (5 bases). The germline CDR1 and CDR2 sequences are SGHAT and FQNNGV. This CDR3 region has 14 residues. Trimming took off 5 bases at V and 7 bases at J, with 14 bases between the two ends. The CDR3 sequence is CASSGGGNGEKLFF. In DNA, the CDR3 is TGTGCCAGCAGCGGCGGGGGGAATGGTGAAAAACTGTTTTTT.

In its sample, this clonotype was seen many times. The genes are TRBV27 and TRBJ1-5; a possible D gene is TRBD1 (5 bases). CDR1 is MNHEY, CDR2 SMNVEV, per germline (reference sequence). Trimming removed 6 bases from V and 7 bases from J, with 28 bases in between. This CDR3 region has 18 residues. The CDR3 sequence is CASSASPSGRASFQPQHF. The CDR3 DNA reads TGTGCCAGCAGCGCTAGCCCAAGTGGCAGGGCGAGCTTCCAGCCCCAGCATTTT.